This entry describes one TCR beta chain. This CDR3 has 16 residues. The V gene end was trimmed by 4 bases and the J gene end by 1 base; junction bases not matched to a gene: 5. Per the germline V gene, CDR1 is SGDLS and CDR2 is YYNGEE. The data were obtained in a study of blood T cell repertoires in COVID-19. The protocol was immunoSEQ multiplex PCR, while the TCRdb copy is restricted to in-frame clones and leaves out a portion. The sample lists around 50,000 clones; about nine tenths were seen once. The chain joins TRBV9 to TRBJ1-1; 12 bases are a match to TRBD1. The sequence was collected from a man aged 60-69 years with acute or convalescent COVID-19. The sequenced sample consisted of peripheral blood. The CDR3 nucleotides read TGTGCCAGCAGCAAGGGACAGGGGGCGCCGAACACTGAAGCTTTCTTT. It is translated as CASSKGQGAPNTEAFF.